These 13 T cell receptor beta chains share one sample of origin, sequenced in a study of human T cells and chemical hapten exposure. Specified time point: patch test 1, 2 weeks after DPC sensitization. Sample treatment: therapeutic diphenylcyclopropenone sensitization with weekly scalp DPC. TCRdb redid the calling of the RACE reads with MiXCR, one entry per CDR3 protein. The data contain approximately 57,000 distinct CDR3 sequences, 9% to 9.5% of them seen just once; the ten biggest clones take up about 14%. The input for sequencing was whole blood, taken in connection with sensitization to the hapten diphenylcyclopropenone (DPC). These receptors were obtained from a woman between 40 and 50 years old with alopecia areata. Some clones in this sample may be carry-over from other donors' samples.

This clonotype has just a few counts. The chain links TRBV4-3 to TRBJ2-7; no clear D. The V and J ends lost 3 bases and 0 bases respectively, with 12 bases between them. This CDR3 is built from 15 residues. Germline V CDR1 and CDR2: LGHNA, YSLEER. CDR3 amino acids: CASSHSAVPSYEQYF. For the CDR3, the DNA is TGCGCCAGCAGCCACTCGGCGGTCCCCTCCTACGAGCAGTACTTC.

This clonotype was seen ten or more times. This rearrangement joins TRBV11-2 to TRBJ1-2; tentatively, D is TRBD1 (5 bases). Germline V gives CDR1 SGHAT, CDR2 FQNNGV. With 0 bases removed from V and 7 bases from J, the gap between germline ends came to 15 bases. The CDR3 length is 15 residues. The CDR3: CASSLDRAGYSGYTF. As DNA, the CDR3 is TGTGCCAGCAGCTTAGATCGAGCAGGGTATAGTGGCTACACCTTC.

This clonotype has at least ten counts. The CDR3 protein is CSVESGIYNYGYTF. CDR3 nucleotide sequence: TGCAGCGTTGAATCGGGAATCTATAACTATGGCTACACCTTC. This chain uses TRBV29-1 with TRBJ1-2; D is unclear. CDR3 length equals 14 residues. With 2 bases removed from V and 1 base from J, the gap between germline ends came to 11 bases. The germline V gene encodes CDR1 SQVTM and CDR2 ANQGSEA.

This clonotype has more than one count but fewer than ten. The rearrangement joins TRBV20-1 to TRBJ2-7; possibly TRBD1 for D (6 bases). The CDR3 covers 12 residues. CDR1 is DFQATT, CDR2 SNEGSKA, per germline (reference sequence). The ends were cut back, 6 bases at V and 7 bases at J, with 16 bases in the middle. The CDR3 sequence is CSASPRGGEQYF. DNA for the CDR3: TGCAGTGCCTCCCCCAGGGGCGGGGAGCAGTACTTC.

This clonotype was found a few times. The J gene is TRBJ2-5, the V gene TRBV5-1; the match to TRBD2 covers 7 bases. CDR1 SGHRS and CDR2 YFSETQ come from the germline V gene. The V segment lost 1 base and the J segment 4 bases; nucleotides outside the gene matches: 7. The CDR3 loop spans 15 amino acids. The CDR3 DNA reads as TGCGCCAGCAGCTTGCAGCGGGGAGGGATAGAGACCCAGTACTTC. Residues: CASSLQRGGIETQYF.

This rearrangement joins TRBV9 to TRBJ2-3; no clear D gene. Germline loops: CDR1 SGDLS, CDR2 YYNGEE. V was cut by 2 bases and J by 0 bases, with 4 bases left in between. CDR3 length: 13 residues. For the CDR3, the DNA is TGTGCCAGCAGCGTTTCCAGCACAGATACGCAGTATTTT. Protein product: CASSVSSTDTQYF.

This clonotype was seen many times. The CDR3 DNA follows: TGTGCCAGCAGCGTAGCGGCAACTGCTGGCTACACCTTC. Protein: CASSVAATAGYTF. The V call is TRBV9, the J call TRBJ1-2; D remains ambiguous. The CDR3 is made up of 13 amino acids. Trimming took off 0 bases at V and 7 bases at J, with 10 bases between the two ends. Germline CDR1 and CDR2: SGDLS and YYNGEE. The variable domain in full, completed from reference TRBV9 and TRBJ1-2, reads DSGVTQTPKHLITATGQRVTLRCSPRSGDLSVYWYQQSLDQGLQFLIQYYNGEERAKGNILERFSAQQFPDLHSELNLSSLELGDSALYFCASSVAATAGYTFGSGTRLTVV.

This clonotype was counted a few times. This chain joins TRBV7-8 and TRBJ2-7; D call uncertain. CDR1 and CDR2 (germline): SGHVS, FQNEAQ. The V end was cut by 5 bases, the J end by 2 bases, with 19 bases between. The CDR3 extends over 16 amino acids. CDR3 in DNA: TGTGCCAGCAGCCAAGCCCGGCCCCCGAATGCCTACGAGCAGTACTTC. Protein product: CASSQARPPNAYEQYF.

This clonotype was seen repeatedly, ten times or more. The V gene is TRBV4-1, the J gene TRBJ2-7; TRBD2 aligns across 9 bases. This CDR3 has 20 residues. The trim removed 2 bases at V and 3 bases at J, leaving 20 bases unmatched. CDR1 MGHRA and CDR2 YSYEKL come from the germline V gene. The CDR3 loop is CASSQSLFLGAGGKLYEQYF. The CDR3 bases are TGCGCCAGCAGCCAATCCCTTTTTTTAGGAGCGGGGGGTAAACTCTACGAGCAGTACTTC.

J is TRBJ1-1 and V is TRBV4-1; D may be TRBD1 (6 bases). Deletions cut 1 base from V and 0 bases from J, with 9 bases between. Germline values: CDR1 MGHRA, CDR2 YSYEKL. CDR3 length equals 15 residues. The CDR3 DNA reads as TGCGCCAGCAGCCAAGTTGGACAGCTGAACACTGAAGCTTTCTTT. This sequence encodes CASSQVGQLNTEAFF.

This clonotype was observed many times. The chain combines TRBV5-1 with TRBJ2-5; D is unresolved. CDR1 is SGHRS and CDR2 is YFSETQ in the germline V gene. The CDR3 is 14 amino acids. With 0 bases removed from V and 2 bases from J, the gap between germline ends came to 8 bases. In nucleotides, the CDR3 is TGCGCCAGCAGCTTGGGGACGGAACAAGAGACCCAGTACTTC. The encoded protein is CASSLGTEQETQYF.

This clonotype has at least ten counts. This chain uses TRBV29-1 with TRBJ2-3; TRBD1 aligns across 10 bases. The germline gives CDR1 SQVTM, CDR2 ANQGSEA. Trimming removed 6 bases from V and 2 bases from J; junction bases left unmatched: 5. This CDR3 is built from 14 residues. CDR3 in amino acids: CSVGTGADTDTQYF. The CDR3 DNA reads as TGCAGCGTCGGGACAGGGGCCGACACAGATACGCAGTATTTT.

A remark on this clonotype: A much larger clone differs by one base, so this may be a read error. The chain couples TRBV4-1 to TRBJ2-1; D call uncertain. Germline lookup yields CDR1 MGHRA and CDR2 YSYEKL. V was pared by 1 base and J by 8 bases, with 30 bases between. This CDR3 is 20 amino acids long. In nucleotides, the CDR3 is TGCGCCAGCAGCCAAGCCATGAATATACCCTCTCTTTTAGCTTGGGATGAGCAGTTCTTC. It is translated as CASSQAMNIPSLLAWDEQFF.